This TCR beta chain was found in a study of T cells in Graves' hyperthyroidism and ophthalmopathy. The study's findings and limits: Appearing also in blood were most of the thyroid clonotypes expanded above 0.001.

This clonotype was counted once. As yet, its antigen is unknown. V lost 0 bases to trimming and J lost 4 bases, with 10 bases between them. The CDR3 sequence is 14 residues long. CDR1 SGHNT and CDR2 YYREEE come from the germline V gene (reference sequence). RNA transcripts gave rise to amplified TCR beta CDR3 regions. The study used the HTBI primer set for a first-round RT-PCR of the TCR CDR3. TCRdb re-derived calls from the multiplex PCR reads in MiXCR, one entry per CDR3 protein. The profile covers over 350,000 distinct CDR3 sequences, with about 15% appearing a single time and roughly an eighth taken by the ten largest. Clinical Activity Scores of at least 3, NOSPECS grades of at least 4 and durations under 3 months characterized ophthalmopathy patients. Fresh 10 ml peripheral blood yielded PBMCs.

V is TRBV5-4 and J is TRBJ2-5; D unresolved. Sequencing input: blood. This sequence was found in a man in his late teens or twenties with Graves' ophthalmopathy. DNA of the CDR3: TGTGCCAGCAGCTTGGCCGGAAGGTTAGAGACCCAGTACTTC. Protein sequence: CASSLAGRLETQYF.